These 25 T cell receptor beta chains were sequenced from one sample in a study of beta chain features in type 1 diabetes. The study, taken as a whole, reports: A moderate, significant TCRB CDR3 shortening appeared in type 1 diabetes across four CD4+ subsets.

The antigens of these receptors remain unknown. As every portion of the isolated RNA was reverse transcribed, the sequencing read expressed TCRB transcripts. Assay: immunoSEQ multiplex PCR; the TCRdb copy retains only in-frame clones and omits some. The sample yields around 650,000 clones, 12% seen once. The material sequenced was naive CD4+ T cells from blood. Source of these receptors: a man aged 25 to 45 with type 1 diabetes.

The rearrangement joins TRBV6-5 to TRBJ2-3; D not certain. Germline V gene data show CDR1 as MNHEY and CDR2 as SVGAGI. The V gene lost 5 bases and the J gene lost 3 bases, with 12 bases spanning the gap. This CDR3 has 14 residues. This chain's CDR3 is CASSPPSMTDTQYF. CDR3 in DNA: TGTGCCAGCAGTCCCCCCTCTATGACAGATACGCAGTATTTT.

This clone was found a few times. The J gene is TRBJ2-5, the V gene TRBV5-6; 9 bases agree with TRBD2. There are 15 residues in the CDR3. V lost 4 bases and J lost 5; bases outside the gene matches: 9. CDR1 SGHDT and CDR2 YYEEEE come from the germline V gene. The CDR3 spells CASSTLAGAMETQYF. CDR3 coding DNA: TGTGCCAGCAGCACCTTAGCGGGGGCGATGGAGACCCAGTACTTC.

This clone was detected only a few times. The DNA of the CDR3 is TGTGCCATCGGGTGGGGGGGCTACAATGAGCAGTTCTTC. Translation gives CAIGWGGYNEQFF. The chain uses TRBV10-3 and TRBJ2-1; 7 positions agree with TRBD2. This CDR3 spans 13 amino acids. Germline trimming cut 8 bases from V and 3 bases from J; bases unmatched to any gene: 4. Germline assignment: CDR1 ENHRY and CDR2 SYGVKD.

The chain employs TRBV7-2 and TRBJ2-1; possibly TRBD2 for D (5 bases). The CDR3 contains 14 residues. Trimming left V 5 bases short and J 3 bases short, with 11 bases between. The germline V gene encodes CDR1 SGHTA and CDR2 FQGNSA. For the CDR3, the DNA is TGTGCCAGCAGCCCAACGGGGTTCTACAATGAGCAGTTCTTC. It encodes CASSPTGFYNEQFF.

CDR3 sequence: CASLSGRVTDTQYF. The CDR3 bases are TGTGCCAGCCTCTCCGGCCGAGTGACAGATACGCAGTATTTT. The rearrangement links TRBV7-9 to TRBJ2-3; D unresolved. Looked up from germline, CDR1 is SEHNR and CDR2 is FQNEAQ (reference sequence). The V end was cut by 8 bases, the J end by 3 bases, with 15 bases between. CDR3 length: 14 residues.

Only a few counts were recorded for this clone. The gene calls are TRBV18 and TRBJ2-7; D ambiguous. Trimming left V 3 bases short and J 3 bases short, with 6 bases between. CDR1 and CDR2 (germline): KGHSH, LQKENI. This CDR3 region has 12 residues. This CDR3 reads CASSPNDYEQYF. CDR3 sequence (DNA): TGTGCCAGCTCACCGAACGACTACGAGCAGTACTTC.

V usage is TRBV13 and J usage is TRBJ1-6, with TRBD1 matching over 7 bases. V shed 3 bases and J 9 bases; nucleotides not matched to a gene: 5. Germline CDR1 reads PRHDT; CDR2 reads FYEKMQ (reference sequence). There are 14 residues in the CDR3. CDR3 sequence: CASSFETGSSPLHF. The CDR3 bases are TGTGCCAGCAGCTTCGAGACAGGGAGTTCACCCCTCCACTTT. Full variable domain (remainder filled in from reference TRBV13 and TRBJ1-6): AAGVIQSPRHLIKEKRETATLKCYPIPRHDTVYWYQQGPGQDPQFLISFYEKMQSDKGSIPDRFSAQQFSDYHSELNMSSLELGDSALYFCASSFETGSSPLHFGNGTRLTVT.

The chain has TRBV30 and TRBJ2-7; D not certain. The CDR3 contains 12 residues. V gave up 4 bases and J gave up 6 bases, with 13 bases separating them. CDR1 is GTSNPN, CDR2 SVGIG, per germline (reference sequence). CDR3 sequence: CAWKGLTAEQYF. CDR3 nucleotides: TGTGCCTGGAAAGGGTTAACTGCCGAGCAGTACTTC.

V is TRBV7-3 and J is TRBJ1-1, with D tentatively TRBD1 (6 bases). Germline V lookup: CDR1 SGHTA, CDR2 FQGTGA. The CDR3 consists of 16 residues. Trimming shortened V by 1 base and J by 1 base, and 13 bases separated the two germline ends. The CDR3 here is CASSLNSRTANTEAFF. The CDR3 DNA reads TGTGCCAGCAGCTTAAACTCAAGGACAGCGAACACTGAAGCTTTCTTT.

This clone was counted only a few times. The gene calls are TRBV30 and TRBJ1-2, with 7 nucleotides matching TRBD1. Germline V gene sequence: CDR1 GTSNPN, CDR2 SVGIG (reference sequence). The CDR3 consists of 14 residues. V shed 2 bases, J shed 4 bases, and the junction held 7 bases outside the gene matches. The CDR3: CAWSPTGAGYGYTF. Here the CDR3 DNA reads TGTGCCTGGAGTCCCACAGGGGCTGGCTATGGCTACACCTTC.

This clone was counted only a few times. This chain links TRBV6-1 with TRBJ2-5, with 11 bases identical to TRBD2. Germline CDR1 MNHNS, CDR2 SASEGT. CDR3 length: 14 amino acids. The trim removed 5 bases at V and 5 bases at J, leaving 4 bases unmatched. The CDR3 nucleotides are TGTGCCAGCAGTTTAGCGGGGGGGCGTGAGACCCAGTACTTC. Residues: CASSLAGGRETQYF.

The genes are TRBV5-1 and TRBJ2-3, with TRBD2 matching over 8 bases. The CDR3 is made up of 14 amino acids. J gave up 0 bases and V 5 bases, and 2 bases lay outside the gene matches. CDR1 is SGHRS and CDR2 is YFSETQ in the germline V gene. The CDR3 loop reads CASSERGSTDTQYF. The DNA of the CDR3 is TGCGCCAGCAGTGAGCGGGGGAGCACAGATACGCAGTATTTT.

Only a few counts were recorded for this clone. The rearrangement uses TRBV13 and TRBJ2-1; possibly TRBD1 for D (7 bases). The length of the CDR3 is 16 residues. Germline V CDR1 and CDR2: PRHDT, FYEKMQ (reference sequence). V was trimmed by 2 bases and J by 2 bases, leaving 13 bases between them. CDR3 nucleotide sequence: TGTGCCAGCAGCTTAAGACTAGGGGGCGCCTACAATGAGCAGTTCTTC. It encodes CASSLRLGGAYNEQFF.

V is TRBV5-6 and J is TRBJ2-7, with D maybe TRBD2 (5 bases). The CDR3 covers 12 residues. Germline CDR1 SGHDT, CDR2 YYEEEE. The V gene lost 3 bases and the J gene lost 3 bases, with 7 bases spanning the gap. The CDR3 here is CASSYRGYEQYF. CDR3 nucleotides: TGTGCCAGCAGCTACCGGGGCTACGAGCAGTACTTC. Full variable domain (remainder filled in from reference TRBV5-6 and TRBJ2-7): DAGVTQSPTHLIKTRGQQVTLRCSPKSGHDTVSWYQQALGQGPQFIFQYYEEEERQRGNFPDRFSGHQFPNYSSELNVNALLLGDSALYLCASSYRGYEQYFGPGTRLTVT.

In this sample, this clone turned up a few times. The chain's CDR3 is CASSVQGAGEQFF. CDR3 in DNA: TGTGCCAGCAGCGTTCAGGGGGCAGGTGAGCAGTTCTTC. The chain has TRBV9 and TRBJ2-1; 8 bases are a match to TRBD1. CDR1 is SGDLS, CDR2 YYNGEE, per germline. With 2 bases clipped from V and 9 bases from J, the junction kept 4 bases outside the gene matches. The CDR3 consists of 13 residues. Complete variable domain (other parts from reference TRBV9 and TRBJ2-1): DSGVTQTPKHLITATGQRVTLRCSPRSGDLSVYWYQQSLDQGLQFLIQYYNGEERAKGNILERFSAQQFPDLHSELNLSSLELGDSALYFCASSVQGAGEQFFGPGTRLTVL.

This clone was counted a few times. This specimen includes other DNA sequences encoding the same CDR3. The V call is TRBV14, the J call TRBJ2-5, with D hard to call. Germline CDR1 SGHDN, CDR2 FVKESK. Trimming took 4 bases from V and 5 from J, leaving 8 bases between them. The CDR3 loop spans 12 amino acids. This CDR3 reads CASSPARETQYF. The DNA for the CDR3 is TGTGCCAGCAGCCCCGCGAGGGAGACCCAGTACTTC.

CDR3 sequence reads: CASRPDYTVGETQYF. The CDR3 DNA follows: TGTGCCAGCAGGCCGGACTACACGGTCGGAGAGACCCAGTACTTC. The rearrangement links TRBV7-2 to TRBJ2-5; D is possibly TRBD2 (6 bases). This CDR3 has 15 amino acids. V shed 6 bases and J shed 4 bases, with 18 bases lying between them. Germline-derived CDR1 and CDR2 are SGHTA and FQGNSA. Filled out from reference TRBV7-2 and TRBJ2-5, the complete variable domain reads GAGVSQSPSNKVTEKGKDVELRCDPISGHTALYWYRQSLGQGLEFLIYFQGNSAPDKSGLPSDRFSAERTGGSVSTLTIQRTQQEDSAVYLCASRPDYTVGETQYFGPGTRLLVL.

CDR3 nucleotide sequence: TGTGCCAGTAGTGAATCTGACAGGAGCTATGGCTACACCTTC. This gives the protein CASSESDRSYGYTF. V usage is TRBV19 and J usage is TRBJ1-2; weak D call: TRBD1 (6 bases). This CDR3 contains 14 residues. V lost 5 bases to trimming and J lost 4 bases, with 14 bases between them. CDR1 is LNHDA, CDR2 SQIVND, per germline (reference sequence).

This clone has just a few counts. The V call is TRBV29-1, the J call TRBJ2-3; tentative D call: TRBD2 (6 bases). The CDR3 loop spans 15 amino acids. The germline V and J ends were trimmed by 6 bases and 1 base, with 17 bases remaining between them. CDR1 and CDR2 (germline): SQVTM, ANQGSEA. The chain's CDR3 is CSVAGTPGGTDTQYF. The CDR3 coding sequence is TGCAGCGTGGCCGGGACTCCCGGGGGCACAGATACGCAGTATTTT.

This clone was counted once. The J gene is TRBJ2-7, the V gene TRBV2; 8 positions match TRBD1. Losses at the gene ends were 6 bases for V and 2 bases for J; bases not matched to a gene: 3. There are 13 residues in the CDR3. Germline loops: CDR1 SNHLY, CDR2 FYNNEI. This CDR3 reads CASRIQGAYEQYF. In DNA, the CDR3 is TGTGCCAGCAGAATACAGGGGGCCTACGAGCAGTACTTC.

This clone has just a few counts. The chain uses TRBV5-6 and TRBJ2-1; the D is unclear. CDR3 length equals 12 residues. Trimming removed 1 base at V and 10 bases at J, with 9 bases between. Germline V gene data show CDR1 as SGHDT and CDR2 as YYEEEE. CDR3 loop: CASSLSLREQFF. In DNA form, the CDR3 reads TGTGCCAGCAGCTTGAGTCTACGGGAGCAGTTCTTC. Based on the CDR3 plus reference TRBV5-6 and TRBJ2-1, the full variable domain is DAGVTQSPTHLIKTRGQQVTLRCSPKSGHDTVSWYQQALGQGPQFIFQYYEEEERQRGNFPDRFSGHQFPNYSSELNVNALLLGDSALYLCASSLSLREQFFGPGTRLTVL.

This rearrangement joins TRBV11-2 to TRBJ2-6; D possibly matches TRBD1 or TRBD2 (5 bases each). CDR1 is SGHAT and CDR2 is FQNNGV in the germline V gene. The CDR3 consists of 13 residues. Trimming removed 2 bases at V and 18 bases at J, with 17 bases between. CDR3 residues: CASSLSRDARSTF. The CDR3 DNA follows: TGTGCCAGCAGCTTATCCCGGGACGCTCGATCGACTTTC.

This clone has just a few counts. The chain couples TRBV14 to TRBJ2-1, with unresolved D. The CDR3 loop spans 16 amino acids. Trimming shortened V by 0 bases and J by 0 bases, and 9 bases separated the two germline ends. The germline gives CDR1 SGHDN, CDR2 FVKESK. The CDR3 DNA sequence: TGTGCCAGCAGCCAAGAAGCGTATAGCTCCTACAATGAGCAGTTCTTC. It translates to CASSQEAYSSYNEQFF.

This chain connects TRBV7-9 to TRBJ1-6; no clear D. The CDR3 consists of 15 residues. Trimming cost V 6 bases and J 2 bases, with 11 bases left between them. Germline V gene sequence: CDR1 SEHNR, CDR2 FQNEAQ (reference sequence). The CDR3 bases are TGTGCCAGCAGTTCCACATCTCCCTATAATTCACCCCTCCACTTT. The encoded protein is CASSSTSPYNSPLHF.

V gene TRBV5-1 combines with J gene TRBJ2-7, with 7 bases aligning to TRBD1. The CDR3 is 13 amino acids. Germline-derived CDR1 and CDR2 are SGHRS and YFSETQ. V dropped 0 bases and J dropped 5; count of bases not matched to a gene: 2. The CDR3 protein is CASSLGDRDEQYF. The CDR3, as DNA: TGCGCCAGCAGCTTGGGAGACAGGGACGAGCAGTACTTC.